This T cell receptor beta chain emerged from a study of shared clonotypes between healthy human individuals. Study-level results: Rarefaction curves obtained for sorted subsets showed sequencing incomplete despite large depth.

The table lists this clone with a count of one. Its antigen remains unidentified. Method: immunoSEQ multiplex PCR; TCRdb's copy keeps in-frame clones and lacks some. This table has around 2.5 million clones, approximately 93% appearing once. V shed 3 bases and J shed 0 bases, with 14 bases lying between them. Germline assignment: CDR1 KGHSH and CDR2 LQKENI. The length of the CDR3 is 16 residues. The chain carries TRBV18 and TRBJ1-1; no clear D. The origin of this receptor is a young man in good health. Some clones in this sample may be carry-over from other donors' samples. Sequenced: naive CD4+ T cells from PBMCs. Subset of the sample: CD45RA+ positively selected. CDR3 bases: TGTGCCAGCTCACCCCAAACCGGGAAAATGAACACTGAAGCTTTCTTT. Translation gives CASSPQTGKMNTEAFF.